These T cell receptor beta chains were read from a single sample in a study of blood T cell repertoires in COVID-19. Generated by immunoSEQ multiplex PCR, the TCRdb table keeps only in-frame clones and is missing some. The sample shows about 130,000 clones, around 86% of them seen only once. Source material: peripheral blood. These receptors originate from a human donor in a cohort sampled during active COVID-19. Both conserved end residues are part of each CDR3. A D gene is named only where the DNA matches it firmly. Not every row has a clone size; where given, it reads once, few, many or a size class.

>.|once|TRBV19|TRBJ2-6
TGTGCCACCTCCTTGCCGGGGTCCGGGGCCAACGTCCTGACTTTC
CATSLPGSGANVLTF
>TRBD2|.|TRBV10-2|TRBJ2-1
TGCGCCAGCAGTAACCCTAGCGGGAGAACGAATGAGCAGTTCTTC
CASSNPSGRTNEQFF
>.|few|TRBV5-6|TRBJ1-2
TGTGCCAGCAGCTCGGCTGGCGGGGGCTCTAACTATGGCTACACCTTC
CASSSAGGGSNYGYTF
>.|few|TRBV12-3/TRBV12-4|TRBJ2-7
TGTGCCAGCAGTTTACTAGCGCGCTACGAGCAGTACTTC
CASSLLARYEQYF
>.|.|TRBV12-3/TRBV12-4|TRBJ2-7
TGTGCCAGCAGTCCGACAGGAAACTACGAGCAGTACTTC
CASSPTGNYEQYF
>.|few|TRBV11-2|TRBJ2-7
TGTGCCAGCAGCTTAGACGGGGGGCGCTATGTCTACGAGCAGTACTTC
CASSLDGGRYVYEQYF
>TRBD1|.|TRBV19|TRBJ1-5
TGTGCCAGTAGTATCAGGGGGCCAATAGAGCCCCAGCATTTT
CASSIRGPIEPQHF
>TRBD2|.|TRBV3-1/TRBV3-2|TRBJ2-1
TGTGCCAGCAGCCAAGTGATGAGACTAGCGGGAAGCGGCGATGAGCAGTTCTTC
CASSQVMRLAGSGDEQFF
>TRBD1|once|TRBV5-4|TRBJ2-1
TGTGCCAGCAGCACTCCGGGACAGTCACAGTTCTTC
CASSTPGQSQFF
>.|.|TRBV29-1|TRBJ1-2
TGCAGCGTTTCCGACAGCTATGGCTACACCTTC
CSVSDSYGYTF
>TRBD1|once|TRBV19|TRBJ2-3
TGTGCCAGTAGTAGGGATGAGACAGGGGAGCACACAGATACGCAGTATTTT
CASSRDETGEHTDTQYF
>TRBD2|.|TRBV4-3|TRBJ2-1
TGCGCCAGCAGCCAAGAGAGGGCGGGACTAGCCTACAATGAGCAGTTCTTC
CASSQERAGLAYNEQFF
>.|.|TRBV7-9|TRBJ2-1
TGTGCCAGCGAACAGGACAATGAGCAGTTCTTC
CASEQDNEQFF
>TRBD1|.|TRBV28|TRBJ1-5
TGTGCCAGCAGCTCTTTAGACAGGGCCACTCAGCCCCAGCATTTT
CASSSLDRATQPQHF
>TRBD1|.|TRBV6-5|TRBJ1-2
TGTGCCAGCAGTCTGGACAGGGGCTATGGCTACACCTTC
CASSLDRGYGYTF
>.|.|TRBV7-9|TRBJ1-1
TGTGCCAGCAGCGTAGACAGCATGAACACTGAAGCTTTCTTT
CASSVDSMNTEAFF
>.|.|TRBV10-2|TRBJ1-4
TGCGCCAGCAGTCTGGACAGATTTAATGAAAAACTGTTTTTT
CASSLDRFNEKLFF
>TRBD1|.|TRBV24-1|TRBJ2-6
TGTGCCACCAGTGATTACCGGGACAGTGTCATCTCTGGGGCCAACGTCCTGACTTTC
CATSDYRDSVISGANVLTF
>.|few|TRBV5-1|TRBJ1-3
TGCGCCAGCAGCATCGGGAGCTCTGGAAACACCATATATTTT
CASSIGSSGNTIYF
>.|once|TRBV27|TRBJ2-7
TGTGCCAGCAGTTCCCAGGTGTCCTACGAGCAGTACTTC
CASSSQVSYEQYF
>.|.|TRBV9|TRBJ2-7
TGTGCCAGCAGCGAGGTGGGCCTCTCCTACGAGCAGTACTTC
CASSEVGLSYEQYF
>.|once|TRBV6-5|TRBJ2-3
TGTGCCAGCAGTTCCACACAGGGACTAAGCACAGATACGCAGTATTTT
CASSSTQGLSTDTQYF
>.|.|TRBV7-9|TRBJ1-5
TGTGCCAGCAGCGACACAGGGAATTTGTTTCGAGAGCATTTT
CASSDTGNLFREHF